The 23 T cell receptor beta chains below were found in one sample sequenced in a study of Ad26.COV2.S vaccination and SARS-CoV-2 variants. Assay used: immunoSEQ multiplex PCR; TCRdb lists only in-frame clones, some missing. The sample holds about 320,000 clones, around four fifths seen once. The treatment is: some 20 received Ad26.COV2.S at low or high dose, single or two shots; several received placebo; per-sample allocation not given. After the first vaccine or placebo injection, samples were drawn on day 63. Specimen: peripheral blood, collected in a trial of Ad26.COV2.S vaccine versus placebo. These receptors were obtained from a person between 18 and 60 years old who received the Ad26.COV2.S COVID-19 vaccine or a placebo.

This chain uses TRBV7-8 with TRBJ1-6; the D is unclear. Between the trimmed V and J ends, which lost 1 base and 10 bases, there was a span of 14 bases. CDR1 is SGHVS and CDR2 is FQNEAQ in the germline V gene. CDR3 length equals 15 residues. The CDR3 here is CASSLDDILGSPLHF. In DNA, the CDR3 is TGTGCCAGCAGCTTAGACGACATCCTAGGCTCACCCCTCCACTTT. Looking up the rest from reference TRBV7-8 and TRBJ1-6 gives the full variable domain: GAGVSQSPRYKVAKRGQDVALRCDPISGHVSLFWYQQALGQGPEFLTYFQNEAQLDKSGLPSDRFFAERPEGSVSTLKIQRTQQEDSAVYLCASSLDDILGSPLHFGNGTRLTVT.

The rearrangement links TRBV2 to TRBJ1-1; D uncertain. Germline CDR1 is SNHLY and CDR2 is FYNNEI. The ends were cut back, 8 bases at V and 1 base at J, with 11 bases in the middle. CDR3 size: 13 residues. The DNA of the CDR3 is TGTGCCAGCGGAAAGGACGAGAACACTGAAGCTTTCTTT. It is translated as CASGKDENTEAFF.

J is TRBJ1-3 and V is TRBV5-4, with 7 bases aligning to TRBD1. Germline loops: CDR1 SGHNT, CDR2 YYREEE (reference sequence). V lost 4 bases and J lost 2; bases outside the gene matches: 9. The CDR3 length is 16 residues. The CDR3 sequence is CASSDREQFTGNTIYF. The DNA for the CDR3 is TGTGCCAGCAGCGACAGGGAGCAGTTCACTGGAAACACCATATATTTT.

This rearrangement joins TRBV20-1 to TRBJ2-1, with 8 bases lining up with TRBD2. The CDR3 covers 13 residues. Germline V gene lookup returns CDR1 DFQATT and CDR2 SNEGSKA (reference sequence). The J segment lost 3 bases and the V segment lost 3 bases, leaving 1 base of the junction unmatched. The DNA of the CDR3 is TGCAGTGCTAGTAGCGGGGACTACAATGAGCAGTTCTTC. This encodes CSASSGDYNEQFF.

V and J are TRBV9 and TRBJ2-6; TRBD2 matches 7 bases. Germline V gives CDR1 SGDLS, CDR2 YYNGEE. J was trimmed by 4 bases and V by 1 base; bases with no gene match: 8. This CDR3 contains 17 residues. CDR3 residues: CASSVTAGRAGANVLTF. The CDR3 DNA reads TGTGCCAGCAGCGTAACCGCGGGGAGGGCAGGGGCCAACGTCCTGACTTTC.

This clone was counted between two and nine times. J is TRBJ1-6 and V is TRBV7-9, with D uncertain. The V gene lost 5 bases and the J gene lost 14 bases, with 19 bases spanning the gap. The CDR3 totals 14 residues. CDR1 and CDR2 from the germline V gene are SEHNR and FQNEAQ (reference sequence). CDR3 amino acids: CASSPGKGLWALHF. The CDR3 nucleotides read TGTGCCAGCAGCCCCGGGAAGGGCCTTTGGGCCCTCCACTTT.

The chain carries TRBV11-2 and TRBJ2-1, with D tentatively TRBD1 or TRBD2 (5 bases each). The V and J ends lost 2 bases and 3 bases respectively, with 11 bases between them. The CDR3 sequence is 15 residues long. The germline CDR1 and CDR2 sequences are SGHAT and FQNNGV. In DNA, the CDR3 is TGTGCCAGCAGCTTACAAGGGACCGGCTACAATGAGCAGTTCTTC. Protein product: CASSLQGTGYNEQFF.

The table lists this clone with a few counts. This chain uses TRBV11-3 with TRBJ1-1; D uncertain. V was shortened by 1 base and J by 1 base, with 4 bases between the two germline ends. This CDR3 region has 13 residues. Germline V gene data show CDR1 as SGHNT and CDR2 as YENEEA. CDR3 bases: TGTGCCAGCAGCTTAGGGCGGAACACTGAAGCTTTCTTT. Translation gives CASSLGRNTEAFF. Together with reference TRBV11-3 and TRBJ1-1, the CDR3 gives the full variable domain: EAGVVQSPRYKIIEKKQPVAFWCNPISGHNTLYWYLQNLGQGPELLIRYENEEAVDDSQLPKDRFSAERLKGVDSTLKIQPAELGDSAVYLCASSLGRNTEAFFGQGTRLTVV.

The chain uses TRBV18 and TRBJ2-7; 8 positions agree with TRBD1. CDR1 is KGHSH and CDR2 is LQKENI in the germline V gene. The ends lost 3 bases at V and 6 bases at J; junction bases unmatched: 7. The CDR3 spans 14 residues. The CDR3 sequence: CASSPDRVGREQYF. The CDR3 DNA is TGTGCCAGCTCACCGGACAGGGTGGGGCGCGAGCAGTACTTC.

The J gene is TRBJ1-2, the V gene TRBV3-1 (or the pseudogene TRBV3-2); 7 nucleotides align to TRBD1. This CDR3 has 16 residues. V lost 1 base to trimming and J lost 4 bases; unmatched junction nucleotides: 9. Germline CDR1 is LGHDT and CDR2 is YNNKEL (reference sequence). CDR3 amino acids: CASSQGPGQRGYGYTF. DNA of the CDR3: TGTGCCAGCAGCCAAGGTCCGGGACAGCGGGGCTATGGCTACACCTTC.

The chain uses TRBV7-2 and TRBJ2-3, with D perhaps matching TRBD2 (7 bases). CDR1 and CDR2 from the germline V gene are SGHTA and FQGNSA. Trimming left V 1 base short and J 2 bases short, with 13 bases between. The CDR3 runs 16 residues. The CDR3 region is CASSLVAGALTDTQYF. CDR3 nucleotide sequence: TGTGCCAGCAGCTTAGTCGCGGGGGCCCTCACAGATACGCAGTATTTT.

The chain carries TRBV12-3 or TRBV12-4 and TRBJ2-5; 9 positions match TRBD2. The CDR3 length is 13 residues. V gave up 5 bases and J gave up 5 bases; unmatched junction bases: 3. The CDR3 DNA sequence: TGTGCCAGCAGTGAGAGCGGGAGGGAGACCCAGTACTTC. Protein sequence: CASSESGRETQYF.

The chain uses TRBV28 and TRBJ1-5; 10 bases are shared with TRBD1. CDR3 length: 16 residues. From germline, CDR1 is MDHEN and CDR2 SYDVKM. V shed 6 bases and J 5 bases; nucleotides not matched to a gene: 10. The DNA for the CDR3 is TGTGCCAGCAGGGATCCGGACAGGGGGTGGGATCAGCCCCAGCATTTT. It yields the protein CASRDPDRGWDQPQHF.

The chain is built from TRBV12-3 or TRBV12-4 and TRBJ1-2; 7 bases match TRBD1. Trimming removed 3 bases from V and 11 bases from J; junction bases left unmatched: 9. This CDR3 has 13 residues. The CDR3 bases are TGTGCCAGCAGTTTTCGGGACAGATTGGGTTACACCTTC. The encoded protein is CASSFRDRLGYTF.

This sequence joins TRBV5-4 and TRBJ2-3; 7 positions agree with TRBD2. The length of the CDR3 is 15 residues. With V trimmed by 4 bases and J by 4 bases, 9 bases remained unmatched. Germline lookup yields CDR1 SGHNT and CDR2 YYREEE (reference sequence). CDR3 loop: CASSADQRGPDTQYF. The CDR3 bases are TGTGCCAGCAGCGCCGATCAGCGGGGCCCAGATACGCAGTATTTT.

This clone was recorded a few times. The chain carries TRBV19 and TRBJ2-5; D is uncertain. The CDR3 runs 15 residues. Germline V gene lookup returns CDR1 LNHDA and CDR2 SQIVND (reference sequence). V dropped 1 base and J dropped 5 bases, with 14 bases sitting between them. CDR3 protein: CASSIGRRAKETQYF. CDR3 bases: TGTGCCAGTAGTATAGGCCGCAGAGCCAAGGAGACCCAGTACTTC.

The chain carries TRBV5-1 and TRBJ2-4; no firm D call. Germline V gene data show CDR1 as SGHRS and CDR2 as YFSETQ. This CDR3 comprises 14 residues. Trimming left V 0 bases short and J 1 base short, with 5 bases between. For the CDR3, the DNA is TGCGCCAGCAGCTTGGGGGGTGCCAAAAACATTCAGTACTTC. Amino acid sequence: CASSLGGAKNIQYF.

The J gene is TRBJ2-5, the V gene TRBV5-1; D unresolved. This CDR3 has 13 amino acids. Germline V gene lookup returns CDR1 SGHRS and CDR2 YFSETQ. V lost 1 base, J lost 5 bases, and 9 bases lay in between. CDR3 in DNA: TGCGCCAGCAGCTTGCGGTCTGAGGAGACCCAGTACTTC. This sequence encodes CASSLRSEETQYF.

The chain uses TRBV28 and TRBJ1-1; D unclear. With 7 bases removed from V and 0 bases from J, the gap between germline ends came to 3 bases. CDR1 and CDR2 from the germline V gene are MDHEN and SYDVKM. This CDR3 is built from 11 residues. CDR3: CASKMNTEAFF. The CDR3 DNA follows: TGTGCCAGCAAAATGAACACTGAAGCTTTCTTT.

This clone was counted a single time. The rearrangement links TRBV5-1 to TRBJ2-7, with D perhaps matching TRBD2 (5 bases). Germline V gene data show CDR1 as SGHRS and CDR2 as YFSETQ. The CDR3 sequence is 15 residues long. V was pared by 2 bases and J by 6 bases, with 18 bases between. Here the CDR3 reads CASSLDGRPRGEQYF. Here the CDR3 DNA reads TGCGCCAGCAGCTTAGACGGGCGCCCCCGGGGCGAGCAGTACTTC.

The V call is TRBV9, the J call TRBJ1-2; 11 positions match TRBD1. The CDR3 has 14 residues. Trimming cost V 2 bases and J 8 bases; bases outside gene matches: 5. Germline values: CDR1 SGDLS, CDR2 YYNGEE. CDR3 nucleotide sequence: TGTGCCAGCAGCGTGGGGACAGGGGGGCGAGGCTACACCTTC. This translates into CASSVGTGGRGYTF.

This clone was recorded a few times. CDR3 nucleotides: TGTGCCAGTAATTTCCGGGTGAACACTGAAGCTTTCTTT. It is translated as CASNFRVNTEAFF. This chain links TRBV19 with TRBJ1-1; D remains unclear. Trimming removed 7 bases from V and 0 bases from J, with 9 bases in between. Germline V lookup: CDR1 LNHDA, CDR2 SQIVND (reference sequence). The CDR3 runs to 13 residues.

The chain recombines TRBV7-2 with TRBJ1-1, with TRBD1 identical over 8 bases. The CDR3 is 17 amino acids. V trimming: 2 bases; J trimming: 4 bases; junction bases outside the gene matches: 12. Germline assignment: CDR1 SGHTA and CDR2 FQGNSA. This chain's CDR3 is CASSLFSSPQGATEAFF. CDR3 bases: TGTGCCAGCAGCTTATTTAGTTCCCCGCAGGGGGCCACTGAAGCTTTCTTT.